Following are 28 T cell receptor beta chains from one sample sequenced in a study of blood T cell repertoires in COVID-19. TCRdb's table, derived via immunoSEQ multiplex PCR, lists solely in-frame clones and lacks some. The sample lists 300,000 or so clones, approximately 87% occurring once. Material: peripheral blood. These receptors were taken from a woman in her 30s with COVID-19, enrolled during active disease.

The chain links TRBV7-8 to TRBJ2-1, with 9 positions matching TRBD1. From germline, CDR1 is SGHVS and CDR2 FQNEAQ. V lost 4 bases to trimming and J lost 2 bases; unmatched junction nucleotides: 9. CDR3 length: 17 amino acids. CDR3 DNA sequence: TGTGCCAGCAGCTCTCCGGGACAGGGAGATCCCTACAATGAGCAGTTCTTC. Translated, it gives CASSSPGQGDPYNEQFF. The whole variable domain, remainder taken from reference TRBV7-8 and TRBJ2-1, is GAGVSQSPRYKVAKRGQDVALRCDPISGHVSLFWYQQALGQGPEFLTYFQNEAQLDKSGLPSDRFFAERPEGSVSTLKIQRTQQEDSAVYLCASSSPGQGDPYNEQFFGPGTRLTVL.

The J gene is TRBJ2-1, the V gene TRBV25-1, with 8 bases identical to TRBD2. J gave up 2 bases and V 3 bases, and 3 bases lay outside the gene matches. The CDR3 is 15 amino acids. Looked up from germline, CDR1 is MGHDK and CDR2 is SYGVNS. The CDR3 sequence is CASSDGGRTYNEQFF. The CDR3 nucleotides are TGTGCCAGCAGTGATGGCGGGAGGACCTACAATGAGCAGTTCTTC.

The genes are TRBV9 and TRBJ2-1, with a weak D call TRBD2 (6 bases). Trimming pared 0 bases from V and 13 bases from J, leaving 14 bases between. CDR3 length: 13 residues. Germline CDR1 reads SGDLS; CDR2 reads YYNGEE. The CDR3 loop reads CASSVVGGRFQFF. CDR3 DNA: TGTGCCAGCAGCGTAGTCGGGGGTCGGTTCCAGTTCTTC.

The chain links TRBV29-1 to TRBJ2-3, with 10 bases that match TRBD2. The CDR3 extends over 14 amino acids. The V gene's germline CDR1 is SQVTM and CDR2 ANQGSEA. With V trimmed by 7 bases and J by 0 bases, 4 bases remained unmatched. The CDR3 DNA reads as TGCAGCGACCGGACTAGCGGCAGCACAGATACGCAGTATTTT. Its protein product is CSDRTSGSTDTQYF.

The chain combines TRBV2 with TRBJ2-2; 9 positions agree with TRBD2. CDR1 is SNHLY and CDR2 is FYNNEI in the germline V gene. This CDR3 is 14 amino acids long. The trim removed 8 bases at V and 4 bases at J, leaving 5 bases unmatched. CDR3 residues: CASGTSQTTGELFF. DNA for the CDR3: TGTGCCAGCGGGACTAGCCAGACCACCGGGGAGCTGTTTTTT.

This rearrangement joins TRBV7-9 to TRBJ2-5; 7 nucleotides match TRBD1. This CDR3 is 16 amino acids long. V dropped 4 bases and J dropped 0; count of bases not matched to a gene: 8. The germline V gene encodes CDR1 SEHNR and CDR2 FQNEAQ (reference sequence). The CDR3 coding sequence is TGTGCCAGCAGCTCCGGGACAGCTCTGTACCAAGAGACCCAGTACTTC. The encoded protein is CASSSGTALYQETQYF.

This chain connects TRBV7-9 to TRBJ2-2, with 7 bases identical to TRBD1. CDR1 and CDR2 (germline): SEHNR, FQNEAQ (reference sequence). V gave up 1 base and J gave up 4 bases; unmatched junction bases: 3. This CDR3 comprises 15 residues. The CDR3 is CASSLGDRATGELFF. DNA for the CDR3: TGTGCCAGCAGCTTAGGTGACAGGGCCACCGGGGAGCTGTTTTTT.

V is TRBV27 and J is TRBJ1-3; D possibly corresponds to TRBD1 (6 bases). V was pared by 11 bases and J by 0 bases, with 14 bases between. The CDR3 contains 14 residues. Germline CDR1 MNHEY, CDR2 SMNVEV (reference sequence). The CDR3 loop reads CAPASGDSGNTIYF. CDR3 sequence (DNA): TGTGCCCCAGCATCAGGGGACTCTGGAAACACCATATATTTT.

The CDR3 reads CASSKGGQGTMRQETQYF. The CDR3 DNA reads as TGTGCCAGCAGCAAAGGGGGACAGGGGACTATGAGGCAAGAGACCCAGTACTTC. The chain carries TRBV21-1 and TRBJ2-5; the listed D gene, TRBD1, was not tested against the DNA. TRBV21-1 counts as a pseudogene. This CDR3 is 18 amino acids long.

On this clone itself: The sample holds other DNA sequences that translate to the same CDR3. V usage is TRBV5-4 and J usage is TRBJ1-2; 9 bases fit TRBD1. V was pared by 4 bases and J by 6 bases, with 4 bases of the junction left unmatched. This CDR3 has 13 residues. CDR1 and CDR2 from the germline V gene are SGHNT and YYREEE (reference sequence). The CDR3 sequence: CASSLDRGDGYTF. The CDR3 region has the DNA TGTGCCAGCAGCCTCGACAGGGGGGATGGCTACACCTTC.

J is TRBJ2-7 and V is TRBV10-3, with 9 bases lining up with TRBD1. This CDR3 has 14 amino acids. With V trimmed by 5 bases and J by 4 bases, 6 bases remained unmatched. CDR1 and CDR2 (germline): ENHRY, SYGVKD. The CDR3: CAISFTGGGYEQYF. CDR3 nucleotides: TGTGCCATCAGTTTTACAGGGGGCGGTTACGAGCAGTACTTC.

This clone was seen repeatedly, ten times or more. The rearrangement links TRBV4-1 to TRBJ1-2; D not resolved. Germline V gives CDR1 MGHRA, CDR2 YSYEKL. The ends were cut back, 5 bases at V and 7 bases at J, with 8 bases in the middle. The CDR3 extends over 11 amino acids. The CDR3 loop is CASSYTGGYTF. CDR3 bases: TGCGCCAGCAGCTATACCGGTGGCTACACCTTC.

In this sample, this clone turned up a few times. The chain employs TRBV27 and TRBJ2-7; 10 nucleotides match TRBD2. CDR3 length equals 15 residues. Per the germline V gene, CDR1 is MNHEY and CDR2 is SMNVEV (reference sequence). V shed 7 bases and J 1 base; nucleotides not matched to a gene: 7. This CDR3 reads CASIASGRESYEQYF. DNA of the CDR3: TGTGCCAGCATCGCGAGCGGGAGGGAATCCTACGAGCAGTACTTC.

J is TRBJ2-5 and V is TRBV3-1 (or the pseudogene TRBV3-2), with 13 bases that match TRBD2. CDR3 length: 15 amino acids. J gave up 3 bases and V 5 bases, and 3 bases lay outside the gene matches. Germline V lookup: CDR1 LGHDT, CDR2 YNNKEL (reference sequence). This CDR3 reads CASSTGLAGKETQYF. As DNA, the CDR3 is TGTGCCAGCAGCACGGGACTAGCGGGAAAAGAGACCCAGTACTTC.

The chain has TRBV10-3 and TRBJ2-6; 10 nucleotides align to TRBD2. The CDR3 runs 17 residues. J gave up 0 bases and V 4 bases, and 3 bases lay outside the gene matches. Germline V CDR1 and CDR2: ENHRY, SYGVKD. This CDR3 reads CAISASGSLSGANVLTF. The CDR3 coding sequence is TGTGCCATCAGTGCTAGCGGGAGTCTCTCTGGGGCCAACGTCCTGACTTTC.

This rearrangement joins TRBV6-1 to TRBJ2-7, with D perhaps matching TRBD2 (7 bases). Trimming removed 0 bases at V and 4 bases at J, with 13 bases between. Germline loops: CDR1 MNHNS, CDR2 SASEGT. The CDR3 runs 15 residues. CDR3 sequence: CASSEAQGGGYEQYF. The CDR3 nucleotides are TGTGCCAGCAGTGAAGCGCAGGGAGGGGGGTACGAGCAGTACTTC.

In DNA, the CDR3 is TGTGCCCTAATGGGCGGGAAGTTTAACAATGAGCAGTTCTTC. Amino acids: CALMGGKFNNEQFF. The chain employs TRBV30 and TRBJ2-1; D is possibly TRBD2 (6 bases). CDR1 and CDR2 from the germline V gene are GTSNPN and SVGIG (reference sequence). The germline V and J ends were trimmed by 8 bases and 5 bases, with 19 bases remaining between them. The CDR3 is made up of 14 amino acids. The variable domain in full, with the rest retrieved from reference TRBV30 and TRBJ2-1, is SQTIHQWPATLVQPVGSPLSLECTVEGTSNPNLYWYRQAAGRGLQLLFYSVGIGQISSEVPQNLSASRPQDRQFILSSKKLLLSDSGFYLCALMGGKFNNEQFFGPGTRLTVL.

DNA for the CDR3: TGTGCCAGTAGTATAAACAGATATTCTGGAAACACCATATATTTT. Protein product: CASSINRYSGNTIYF. This chain links TRBV19 with TRBJ1-3; D not resolved. Germline loops: CDR1 LNHDA, CDR2 SQIVND (reference sequence). The CDR3 is 15 residues long. V was shortened by 2 bases and J by 1 base, with 9 bases between the two germline ends.

The chain is built from TRBV7-2 and TRBJ1-2; no definite D call. V was trimmed by 1 base and J by 1 base, leaving 4 bases between them. Germline V CDR1 and CDR2: SGHTA, FQGNSA. The CDR3 totals 13 residues. CDR3 DNA sequence: TGTGCCAGCAGCTTAGGACATAACTATGGCTACACCTTC. Translated, it gives CASSLGHNYGYTF.

The J gene is TRBJ1-2, the V gene TRBV6-5; D remains unclear. Per germline, CDR1 MNHEY and CDR2 SVGAGI. Trimming cost V 3 bases and J 6 bases, with 17 bases left between them. This CDR3 comprises 15 residues. The CDR3 DNA sequence: TGTGCCAGCAGTTATCTCATTAACCTTGGCAATGGCTACACCTTC. Its protein is CASSYLINLGNGYTF.

The chain recombines TRBV19 with TRBJ2-7; TRBD2 might be the D (5 bases). Trimming took off 7 bases at V and 6 bases at J, with 10 bases between the two ends. The germline CDR1 and CDR2 sequences are LNHDA and SQIVND (reference sequence). The CDR3 is 11 residues long. CDR3 sequence reads: CASMAAGEQYF. In DNA, the CDR3 is TGTGCCAGTATGGCGGCGGGCGAGCAGTACTTC.

The CDR3 protein is CASSPIKRGDTEAFF. CDR3 nucleotides: TGTGCCAGCAGCCCGATCAAACGGGGGGACACTGAAGCTTTCTTT. V is TRBV6-5 and J is TRBJ1-1; D is possibly TRBD1 (5 bases). CDR3 length: 15 amino acids. V was trimmed by 6 bases and J by 3 bases, leaving 17 bases between them. Germline V lookup: CDR1 MNHEY, CDR2 SVGAGI.

The chain carries TRBV19 and TRBJ1-6; 9 positions match TRBD1. Germline V gene sequence: CDR1 LNHDA, CDR2 SQIVND (reference sequence). Trimming took 6 bases from V and 7 from J; bases not matched to a gene: 4. The CDR3 is 14 residues long. The CDR3 DNA follows: TGTGCCAGTAGCTCGACAGGGGGGAATTCACCCCTCCACTTT. It codes for CASSSTGGNSPLHF.

The chain has TRBV20-1 and TRBJ1-1, with a weak D call TRBD1 (6 bases). Germline CDR1 reads DFQATT; CDR2 reads SNEGSKA (reference sequence). CDR3 length: 14 residues. V lost 3 bases to trimming and J lost 4 bases, with 15 bases between them. Written as DNA, the CDR3 is TGCAGTGCTAGTTTCTTTAGAGGGGGCACTGAAGCTTTCTTT. Amino acids: CSASFFRGGTEAFF.

The chain employs TRBV7-2 and TRBJ2-1; TRBD2 matches 9 bases. V trimming: 7 bases; J trimming: 8 bases; junction bases outside the gene matches: 9. Germline V lookup: CDR1 SGHTA, CDR2 FQGNSA. The CDR3 is made up of 14 amino acids. CDR3 bases: TGTGCCAGCACCCCGGGACTAGCATCATATGAGCAGTTCTTC. This gives the protein CASTPGLASYEQFF.

The gene calls are TRBV27 and TRBJ2-1; 9 bases are shared with TRBD2. V gave up 2 bases and J gave up 7 bases; unmatched junction bases: 3. CDR1 and CDR2 from the germline V gene are MNHEY and SMNVEV (reference sequence). This CDR3 contains 14 residues. Written as DNA, the CDR3 is TGTGCCAGCAGTTTACTAGCGGGAACAAATGAGCAGTTCTTC. Translated, it gives CASSLLAGTNEQFF.

The chain recombines TRBV7-9 with TRBJ1-3; D is ambiguous. Germline V gives CDR1 SEHNR, CDR2 FQNEAQ (reference sequence). The CDR3 contains 14 residues. The V end lost 4 bases, the J end lost 8 bases, and 15 bases lay between the germline ends. CDR3 sequence reads: CASSYSRGVDTIYF. CDR3 nucleotides: TGTGCCAGCAGCTACTCCCGGGGAGTAGACACCATATATTTT.

The V gene is TRBV9, the J gene TRBJ2-5; 14 bases agree with TRBD2. Trimming took 3 bases from V and 2 from J; bases not matched to a gene: 15. Germline CDR1 and CDR2: SGDLS and YYNGEE. This CDR3 spans 20 amino acids. In nucleotides, the CDR3 is TGTGCCAGCAGCGCCGAACGCCCCGGACTAGCGGGAGGATTGCAAGAGACCCAGTACTTC. Its protein product is CASSAERPGLAGGLQETQYF. Full variable domain (outside the CDR3, taken from reference TRBV9 and TRBJ2-5): DSGVTQTPKHLITATGQRVTLRCSPRSGDLSVYWYQQSLDQGLQFLIQYYNGEERAKGNILERFSAQQFPDLHSELNLSSLELGDSALYFCASSAERPGLAGGLQETQYFGPGTRLLVL.